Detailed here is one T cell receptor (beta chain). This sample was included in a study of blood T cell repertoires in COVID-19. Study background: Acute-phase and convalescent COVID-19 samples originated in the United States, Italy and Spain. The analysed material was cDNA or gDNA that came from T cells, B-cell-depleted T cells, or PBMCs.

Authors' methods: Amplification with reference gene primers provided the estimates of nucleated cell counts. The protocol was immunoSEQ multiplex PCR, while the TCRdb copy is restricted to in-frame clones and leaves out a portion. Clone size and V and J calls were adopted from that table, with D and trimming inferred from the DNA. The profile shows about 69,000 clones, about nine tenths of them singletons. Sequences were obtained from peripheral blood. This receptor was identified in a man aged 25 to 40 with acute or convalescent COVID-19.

This CDR3 reads CASSIGTLAGRETQYF. The CDR3 nucleotides read TGTGCCAGCAGCATAGGAACACTAGCGGGAAGGGAGACCCAGTACTTC. This chain joins TRBV7-2 and TRBJ2-5; 10 bases align to TRBD2. Germline CDR1 reads SGHTA; CDR2 reads FQGNSA. CDR3 length: 16 amino acids. V gave up 5 bases and J gave up 5 bases; unmatched junction bases: 11.